Each of the 24 T cell receptor beta chains below was sequenced from the same sample in a study of CD8 T cells in Susac syndrome. An amount of RNA that ranged from about 0.45 to 1 ug was reverse transcribed with random hexamers. TCRdb reprocessed the immunoSEQ multiplex PCR reads via MiXCR and lists one record per CDR3 protein. The sample holds about 200,000 distinct CDR3 sequences, roughly 96% seen once. Sequencing was done on a sample of CD4+ T cells from PBMCs. These receptor sequences come from a human donor with multiple sclerosis.

The chain employs TRBV18 and TRBJ2-3; no reliable D call. This CDR3 contains 11 residues. The V end was cut by 1 base, the J end by 12 bases, with 8 bases between. Germline CDR1 reads KGHSH; CDR2 reads LQKENI. CDR3 nucleotide sequence: TGTGCCAGCTCACCACGGTCCCTCCAGTATTTT. Its translation: CASSPRSLQYF.

The rearrangement links TRBV6-1 to TRBJ1-2, with unresolved D. Trimming took off 0 bases at V and 7 bases at J, with 9 bases between the two ends. This CDR3 comprises 13 residues. In germline, CDR1 is MNHNS, CDR2 SASEGT. CDR3 in DNA: TGTGCCAGCAGTGAAGCGAGTGGGCTTGGCTACACCTTC. This translates into CASSEASGLGYTF.

The chain links TRBV30 to TRBJ1-1; unclear D gene. V lost 1 base and J 11 bases, leaving 14 bases between the germline ends. In germline, CDR1 is GTSNPN, CDR2 SVGIG (reference sequence). The CDR3 loop spans 12 amino acids. This CDR3 is CAWSGVTGGAFF. The CDR3 DNA sequence: TGTGCCTGGAGTGGAGTTACCGGAGGGGCTTTCTTT.

The chain employs TRBV20-1 and TRBJ2-1; D unresolved. Per germline, CDR1 DFQATT and CDR2 SNEGSKA (reference sequence). The CDR3 extends over 14 amino acids. V was trimmed by 3 bases and J by 0 bases, leaving 9 bases between them. Here the CDR3 DNA reads TGCAGTGCTAGGGCCTTCCGCTCCTACAATGAGCAGTTCTTC. Amino acid sequence: CSARAFRSYNEQFF.

For the CDR3, the DNA is TGTGCCAGCAGCCCCCAGTCTTACGGGGAGCTGTTTTTT. Translating it yields CASSPQSYGELFF. The chain employs TRBV7-9 and TRBJ2-2; D ambiguous. Germline V gene sequence: CDR1 SEHNR, CDR2 FQNEAQ (reference sequence). The CDR3 is 13 residues long. Trimming shortened V by 5 bases and J by 7 bases, and 11 bases separated the two germline ends.

This chain links TRBV5-1 with TRBJ2-7; unclear D gene. With 4 bases removed from V and 0 bases from J, the gap between germline ends came to 17 bases. This CDR3 region has 16 residues. Germline values: CDR1 SGHRS, CDR2 YFSETQ. The CDR3 loop is CASSPTPGLDSYEQYF. The CDR3 DNA reads as TGCGCCAGCAGCCCGACCCCGGGTTTAGACTCCTACGAGCAGTACTTC.

The rearrangement uses TRBV4-1 and TRBJ1-2; 11 bases are shared with TRBD1. The CDR3 sequence is 15 residues long. J lost 4 bases, V lost 3 bases, and 4 bases had no gene match. From germline, CDR1 is MGHRA and CDR2 YSYEKL. The CDR3 is CASSHGQGAAYGYTF. In DNA, the CDR3 is TGCGCCAGCAGCCATGGACAGGGGGCGGCCTATGGCTACACCTTC.

Only one count was recorded for this clonotype. The CDR3 DNA follows: TGTGCCAGCAGCCCTCGACAGGGTCTAGATGGCTACACCTTC. The encoded protein is CASSPRQGLDGYTF. V and J are TRBV27 and TRBJ1-2; TRBD1 matches at 7 bases. Germline V gene sequence: CDR1 MNHEY, CDR2 SMNVEV (reference sequence). The length of the CDR3 is 14 residues. V was clipped by 6 bases and J by 6 bases; unmatched bases: 10.

This rearrangement joins TRBV30 to TRBJ2-7; 8 bases line up with TRBD1. The CDR3 covers 16 residues. The germline gives CDR1 GTSNPN, CDR2 SVGIG (reference sequence). V dropped 1 base and J dropped 2; count of bases not matched to a gene: 10. The CDR3 protein is CAWSGKTGQAPYEQYF. The CDR3 nucleotides read TGTGCCTGGAGTGGAAAAACGGGACAGGCCCCCTACGAGCAGTACTTC.

The chain joins TRBV5-1 to TRBJ2-3, with 11 bases matching TRBD1. Germline V gene data show CDR1 as SGHRS and CDR2 as YFSETQ. This CDR3 is 14 amino acids long. The trim removed 5 bases at V and 4 bases at J, leaving 3 bases unmatched. The CDR3 spells CASSPGQGADTQYF. The CDR3 DNA reads TGCGCCAGCAGTCCGGGACAGGGGGCAGATACGCAGTATTTT.

The chain recombines TRBV20-1 with TRBJ1-6, with 7 bases matching TRBD1. CDR1 is DFQATT and CDR2 is SNEGSKA in the germline V gene (reference sequence). This CDR3 spans 15 amino acids. With V trimmed by 2 bases and J by 9 bases, 10 bases remained unmatched. The CDR3 DNA sequence: TGCAGTGCTAGAAGGCCCGGGACAGACAGTTCACCCCTCCACTTT. Translated: CSARRPGTDSSPLHF.

V gene TRBV9 combines with J gene TRBJ2-5; D is undetermined. Germline V gene data show CDR1 as SGDLS and CDR2 as YYNGEE. There are 12 residues in the CDR3. Trimming pared 2 bases from V and 7 bases from J, leaving 9 bases between. The chain's CDR3 is CASSVPGGTQYF. As DNA, the CDR3 is TGTGCCAGCAGCGTTCCCGGCGGGACCCAGTACTTC.

This sequence joins TRBV7-2 and TRBJ2-7; D is perhaps TRBD2 (5 bases). V lost 6 bases and J 3 bases, leaving 12 bases between the germline ends. The CDR3 has 13 residues. The germline CDR1 and CDR2 sequences are SGHTA and FQGNSA. The CDR3 region is CASSPTGNYEQYF. DNA of the CDR3: TGTGCCAGCAGTCCAACGGGGAACTACGAGCAGTACTTC. Combining the CDR3 with reference TRBV7-2 and TRBJ2-7 gives the whole variable domain GAGVSQSPSNKVTEKGKDVELRCDPISGHTALYWYRQSLGQGLEFLIYFQGNSAPDKSGLPSDRFSAERTGGSVSTLTIQRTQQEDSAVYLCASSPTGNYEQYFGPGTRLTVT.

This clonotype showed up just a few times. The chain has TRBV3-1 and TRBJ1-1, with a possible D match to TRBD1 (5 bases). This CDR3 contains 13 residues. Germline V gene data show CDR1 as LGHDT and CDR2 as YNNKEL (reference sequence). V was clipped by 0 bases and J by 7 bases, with 9 bases between them. In DNA form, the CDR3 reads TGTGCCAGCAGCCAAGATCGGAGGGGTGAAGCTTTCTTT. Its protein is CASSQDRRGEAFF.

This clonotype was seen a single time. V usage is TRBV9 and J usage is TRBJ2-1; D may be TRBD2 (5 bases). Per germline, CDR1 SGDLS and CDR2 YYNGEE. The CDR3 contains 15 residues. Trimming removed 2 bases from V and 4 bases from J, with 13 bases in between. The CDR3 reads CASSVAGDGYNEQFF. Written as DNA, the CDR3 is TGTGCCAGCAGCGTGGCGGGCGACGGATACAATGAGCAGTTCTTC.

The rearrangement uses TRBV20-1 and TRBJ2-5; 7 bases map to TRBD2. Germline CDR1 and CDR2: DFQATT and SNEGSKA (reference sequence). The trim removed 1 base at V and 0 bases at J, leaving 5 bases unmatched. The CDR3 contains 15 residues. CDR3 sequence: CSARGRGLNQETQYF. The CDR3 nucleotides read TGCAGTGCTAGAGGAAGGGGACTAAACCAAGAGACCCAGTACTTC.

The rearrangement joins TRBV7-9 to TRBJ2-5; no clear D gene. V was cut by 5 bases and J by 1 base, with 11 bases left in between. The CDR3 covers 14 residues. Germline lookup yields CDR1 SEHNR and CDR2 FQNEAQ (reference sequence). DNA of the CDR3: TGTGCCAGCAGCCCCGTCGGCAGCCAAGAGACCCAGTACTTC. It codes for CASSPVGSQETQYF.

DNA for the CDR3: TGTGCCAGCAGCCAAGGGGTCGGGGAGCTGTTTTTT. Translation gives CASSQGVGELFF. This sequence joins TRBV3-1 and TRBJ2-2; no firm D call. The CDR3 contains 12 residues. V was trimmed by 1 base and J by 7 bases, leaving 4 bases between them. Germline assignment: CDR1 LGHDT and CDR2 YNNKEL (reference sequence). The full variable domain, its missing parts supplied by reference TRBV3-1 and TRBJ2-2, is DTAVSQTPKYLVTQMGNDKSIKCEQNLGHDTMYWYKQDSKKFLKIMFSYNNKELIINETVPNRFSPKSPDKAHLNLHINSLELGDSAVYFCASSQGVGELFFGEGSRLTVL.

This sequence joins TRBV24-1 and TRBJ2-5; 7 bases align to TRBD1. V shed 4 bases and J 2 bases; nucleotides not matched to a gene: 0. CDR1 is KGHDR, CDR2 SFDVKD, per germline. The CDR3 length is 13 residues. The DNA for the CDR3 is TGTGCCACCAGTGACAGGGGGCAAGAGACCCAGTACTTC. Protein: CATSDRGQETQYF.

This clonotype was seen just once. The rearrangement uses TRBV30 and TRBJ1-2; 9 nucleotides match TRBD1. The germline V gene encodes CDR1 GTSNPN and CDR2 SVGIG (reference sequence). V was pared by 6 bases and J by 7 bases, with 6 bases of the junction left unmatched. This CDR3 has 12 amino acids. CDR3 in amino acids: CACTGGSSGYTF. The CDR3 region has the DNA TGTGCCTGTACAGGGGGCTCTAGTGGCTACACCTTC.

This chain uses TRBV10-2 with TRBJ1-2, with a tentative D call TRBD1 (5 bases). Trimming cost V 4 bases and J 8 bases, with 11 bases left between them. The CDR3 has 12 amino acids. Per the germline V gene, CDR1 is WSHSY and CDR2 is SAAADI. CDR3 sequence (DNA): TGCGCCAGCAGTGGGGGGGAGGGAGGCTACACCTTC. Its protein is CASSGGEGGYTF.

The V and J genes are TRBV3-1 and TRBJ2-1; 14 bases agree with TRBD2. Germline lookup yields CDR1 LGHDT and CDR2 YNNKEL (reference sequence). There are 18 residues in the CDR3. V lost 5 bases and J lost 4; bases outside the gene matches: 10. The CDR3 region has the DNA TGTGCCAGCAGCATTCGACTAGCGGGAGGGCCGAGGTACAATGAGCAGTTCTTC. As protein: CASSIRLAGGPRYNEQFF.

This chain links TRBV3-1 with TRBJ2-3; 7 positions match TRBD1. Trimming at V came to 0 bases and at J to 4 bases, leaving 7 bases not matched to a gene. Germline V lookup: CDR1 LGHDT, CDR2 YNNKEL (reference sequence). This CDR3 is built from 16 residues. The DNA for the CDR3 is TGTGCCAGCAGCCAAGATTGGCGACAGGGACCAGATACGCAGTATTTT. It codes for CASSQDWRQGPDTQYF.

This clonotype was seen only once. CDR3 sequence reads: CSAGLSPTETQYF. The CDR3 DNA is TGCAGTGCTGGACTTAGTCCTACAGAGACCCAGTACTTC. The chain employs TRBV20-1 and TRBJ2-5; tentatively, D is TRBD2 (5 bases). From germline, CDR1 is DFQATT and CDR2 SNEGSKA (reference sequence). Trimming removed 5 bases at V and 4 bases at J, with 14 bases between. The CDR3 runs to 13 residues.